This paragraph covers one T cell receptor beta chain sequence. The entry originates in a study of blood T cell repertoires in COVID-19. Method: immunoSEQ multiplex PCR; TCRdb's copy keeps in-frame clones and lacks some. The table lists about 170,000 clones, less than 90% of them singletons, with over 9.5% in the top ten. CDR1 SGHAT and CDR2 FQNNGV come from the germline V gene. This CDR3 has 12 amino acids. The V gene lost 8 bases and the J gene lost 4 bases, with 11 bases spanning the gap. The receptor's source is an older woman with COVID-19, enrolled during active disease. The V gene is TRBV11-2, the J gene TRBJ1-2; no firm D call. The source material was peripheral blood. CDR3 nucleotide sequence: TGTGCCAGCGTACGGGGAGGCTATGGCTACACCTTC. Its translation: CASVRGGYGYTF.